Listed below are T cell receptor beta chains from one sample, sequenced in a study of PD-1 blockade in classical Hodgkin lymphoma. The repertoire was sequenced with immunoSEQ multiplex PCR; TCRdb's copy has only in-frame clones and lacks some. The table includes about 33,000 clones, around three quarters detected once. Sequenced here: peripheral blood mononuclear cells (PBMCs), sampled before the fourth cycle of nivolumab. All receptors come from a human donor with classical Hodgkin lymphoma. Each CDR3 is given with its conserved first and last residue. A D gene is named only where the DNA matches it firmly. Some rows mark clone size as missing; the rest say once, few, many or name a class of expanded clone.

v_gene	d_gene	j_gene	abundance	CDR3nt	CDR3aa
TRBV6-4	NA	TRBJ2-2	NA	TGTGCCAGCAGCGAGGTCCCCCTCGGGGAGCTGTTTTTT	CASSEVPLGELFF
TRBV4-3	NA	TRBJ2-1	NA	TGCGCCAGCAGCCAAGATGACCGGGAGAGGTACAATGAGCAGTTCTTC	CASSQDDRERYNEQFF
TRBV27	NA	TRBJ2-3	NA	TGTGCCAGCAGACATATTCAGGGGACTAGCACAGATACGCAGTATTTT	CASRHIQGTSTDTQYF
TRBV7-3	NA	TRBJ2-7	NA	TGTGCCAGCAGCTTAATGTCAGGGGTTTCCTCCGAGCAGTACTTC	CASSLMSGVSSEQYF
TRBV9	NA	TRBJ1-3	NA	TGTGCCAGCAGCGTAGAGCCGTACAGGGTTCGGGGAGGAAACACCATATATTTT	CASSVEPYRVRGGNTIYF
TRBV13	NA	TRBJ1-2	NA	TGTGCCAGCAGCCAAAGTAACTATGGCTACACCTTC	CASSQSNYGYTF
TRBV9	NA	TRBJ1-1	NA	TGTGCCAGCAGCGTAGTAGCGGGGGAGGAAGCTTTCTTT	CASSVVAGEEAFF
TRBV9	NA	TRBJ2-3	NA	TGTGCCAGCAGCGACTCAGGGGGGGGGCCCACAGATACGCAGTATTTT	CASSDSGGGPTDTQYF
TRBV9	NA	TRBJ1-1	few	TGTGCCAGCAGCGTCAGGGGGAACACTGAAGCTTTCTTT	CASSVRGNTEAFF
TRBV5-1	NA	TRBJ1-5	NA	TGCGCCAGCAGCTTGGGTTCAGGGGTCAATCAGCCCCAGCATTTT	CASSLGSGVNQPQHF
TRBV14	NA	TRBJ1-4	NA	TGTGCCAGCAGCCAAAGCCGGGGGGCGCTTGAAAAACTGTTTTTT	CASSQSRGALEKLFF
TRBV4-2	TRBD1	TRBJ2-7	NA	TGTGCCAGCAGCCAACGACCGGGACAGGGGGGTTCTGACGAGCAGTACTTC	CASSQRPGQGGSDEQYF
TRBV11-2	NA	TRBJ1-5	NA	TGTGCCAGCAGCTTATTAAGGGATATTGGGCCCCAGCATTTT	CASSLLRDIGPQHF
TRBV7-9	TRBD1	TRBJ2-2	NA	TGTGCCAGCAGCTTACCCCGACAGGGGATGAACACCGGGGAGCTGTTTTTT	CASSLPRQGMNTGELFF
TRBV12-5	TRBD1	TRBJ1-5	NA	TGTGCTAGTGGATCACAGGGGAATCAGCCCCAGCATTTT	CASGSQGNQPQHF
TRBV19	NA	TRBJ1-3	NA	TGTACCACAAGCTCTGGAAACACCATATATTTT	CTTSSGNTIYF
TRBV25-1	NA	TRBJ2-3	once	TGTGCCAGCAGTGAATTAGGGAGGGAGGGGGCTATAGATACGCAGTATTTT	CASSELGREGAIDTQYF
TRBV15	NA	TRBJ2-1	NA	TGTGCCACCAGCAGAGATAGGTCCCAGGGCACTGAGCAGTTCTTC	CATSRDRSQGTEQFF
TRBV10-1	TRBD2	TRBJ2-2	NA	TGCGCCAGCAGTGAGTCTCGGCGGGAGGTGGTCGGGGAGCTGTTTTTT	CASSESRREVVGELFF
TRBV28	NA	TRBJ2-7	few	TGTGCCAGCAGTTTGACGTCGCGGGGAACGACAAGCGAGCAGTACTTC	CASSLTSRGTTSEQYF
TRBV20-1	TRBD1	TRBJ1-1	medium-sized	TGCAGCCATCAACAGGGGGCTTTCTTT	CSHQQGAFF
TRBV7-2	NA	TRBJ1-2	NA	TGTGCCAGCAGCTTATTGCAGGGGCGCGGCTACACCTTC	CASSLLQGRGYTF
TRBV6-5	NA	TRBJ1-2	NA	TGTGCCAGCGGTCAAGGGCGAGGCTACACCTTC	CASGQGRGYTF
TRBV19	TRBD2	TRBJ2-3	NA	TGTGCCAGTTCACGAGGGGCGGGAGGGCCGGCAGATACGCAGTATTTT	CASSRGAGGPADTQYF
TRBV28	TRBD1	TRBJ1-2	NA	TGTGCCAGCAGTTTACTGACAGGGGGCAATGGCTACACCTTC	CASSLLTGGNGYTF
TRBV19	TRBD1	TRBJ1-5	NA	TGTGCCAGTAGTATAACCGGGACAGGATTTGAGCCCCAGCATTTT	CASSITGTGFEPQHF
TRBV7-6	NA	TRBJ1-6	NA	TGTGCCAGCAGCTTAGGACGTGCCGGGACCAATAATTCACCCCTCCACTTT	CASSLGRAGTNNSPLHF
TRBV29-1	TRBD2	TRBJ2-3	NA	TGCAGCGTTGAAGGCGGGGAGGGGATCGCAGATACGCAGTATTTT	CSVEGGEGIADTQYF
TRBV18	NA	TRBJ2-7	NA	TGTGCCAGCTCCTCGGGCGCAAACTACGAGCAGTACTTC	CASSSGANYEQYF
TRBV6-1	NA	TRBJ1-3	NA	TGTGCCAGCAGTGAAACCTCTGGAAACACCATATATTTT	CASSETSGNTIYF
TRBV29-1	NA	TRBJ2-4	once	TGCAGCGTTGTCGGAGGTTGGGAAAACATTCAGTACTTC	CSVVGGWENIQYF